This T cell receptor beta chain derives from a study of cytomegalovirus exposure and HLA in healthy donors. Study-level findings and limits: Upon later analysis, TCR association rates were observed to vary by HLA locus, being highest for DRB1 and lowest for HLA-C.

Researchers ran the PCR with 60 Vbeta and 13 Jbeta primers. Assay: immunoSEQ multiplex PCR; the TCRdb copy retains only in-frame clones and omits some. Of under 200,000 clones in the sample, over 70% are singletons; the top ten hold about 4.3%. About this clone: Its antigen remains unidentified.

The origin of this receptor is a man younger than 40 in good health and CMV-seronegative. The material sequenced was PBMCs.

The DNA for the CDR3 is TGTGCTAGTGGTTTGGCCGGTACCTACGAGCAGTACTTC. Protein sequence: CASGLAGTYEQYF. The rearrangement links TRBV12-5 to TRBJ2-7; D remains ambiguous. V lost 1 base, J lost 2 bases, and 6 bases lay in between. CDR3 length: 13 amino acids. Looked up from germline, CDR1 is LGHNT and CDR2 is FRNRAP.